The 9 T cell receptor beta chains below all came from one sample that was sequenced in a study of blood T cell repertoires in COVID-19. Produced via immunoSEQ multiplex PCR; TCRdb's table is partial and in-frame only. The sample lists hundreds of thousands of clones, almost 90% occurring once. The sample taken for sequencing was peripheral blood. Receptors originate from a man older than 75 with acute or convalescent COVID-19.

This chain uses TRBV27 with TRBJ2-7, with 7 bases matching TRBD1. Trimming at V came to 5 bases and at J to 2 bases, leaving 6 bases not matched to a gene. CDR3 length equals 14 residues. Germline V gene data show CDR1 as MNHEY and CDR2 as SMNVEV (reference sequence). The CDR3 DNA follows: TGTGCCAGCAGTATGAGACAGGGTCCCTACGAGCAGTACTTC. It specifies CASSMRQGPYEQYF.

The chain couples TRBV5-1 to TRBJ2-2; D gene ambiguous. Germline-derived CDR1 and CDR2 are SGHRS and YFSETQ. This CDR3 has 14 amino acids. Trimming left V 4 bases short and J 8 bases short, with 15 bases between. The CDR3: CASSPTSLPGELFF. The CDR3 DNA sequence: TGCGCCAGCAGCCCTACTTCTCTTCCTGGGGAGCTGTTTTTT.

CDR3 nucleotides: TGTGCCAGCAGCGCTGGAGGGTTTGGAGATACGCAGTATTTT. Protein: CASSAGGFGDTQYF. V and J are TRBV6-5 and TRBJ2-3; D might be TRBD2 (6 bases). CDR3 size: 14 residues. V lost 6 bases and J lost 5, with 15 bases in between. CDR1 is MNHEY and CDR2 is SVGAGI in the germline V gene.

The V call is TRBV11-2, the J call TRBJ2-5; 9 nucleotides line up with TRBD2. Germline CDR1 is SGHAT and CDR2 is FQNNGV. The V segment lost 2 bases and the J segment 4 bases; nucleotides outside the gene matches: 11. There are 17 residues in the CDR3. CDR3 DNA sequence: TGTGCCAGCAGCTTATTAGGCGGGGGGGCGATCGGAGAGACCCAGTACTTC. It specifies CASSLLGGGAIGETQYF. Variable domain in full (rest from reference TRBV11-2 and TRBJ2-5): EAGVAQSPRYKIIEKRQSVAFWCNPISGHATLYWYQQILGQGPKLLIQFQNNGVVDDSQLPKDRFSAERLKGVDSTLKIQPAKLEDSAVYLCASSLLGGGAIGETQYFGPGTRLLVL.

This chain's CDR3 is CASRRGLLDSPLHF. The CDR3, as DNA: TGTGCCAGCCGAAGAGGGCTGCTGGATTCACCCCTCCACTTT. This chain uses TRBV5-4 with TRBJ1-6; D gene ambiguous. The ends were cut back, 7 bases at V and 8 bases at J, with 16 bases in the middle. This CDR3 comprises 14 residues. Germline values: CDR1 SGHNT, CDR2 YYREEE (reference sequence).

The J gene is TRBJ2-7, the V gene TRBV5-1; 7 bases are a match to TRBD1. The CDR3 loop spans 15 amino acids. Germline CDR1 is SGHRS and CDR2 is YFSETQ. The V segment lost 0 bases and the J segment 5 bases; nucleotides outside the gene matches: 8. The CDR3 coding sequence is TGCGCCAGCAGCTTGGTAGGGCAGGGGGTCGACGAGCAGTACTTC. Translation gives CASSLVGQGVDEQYF.

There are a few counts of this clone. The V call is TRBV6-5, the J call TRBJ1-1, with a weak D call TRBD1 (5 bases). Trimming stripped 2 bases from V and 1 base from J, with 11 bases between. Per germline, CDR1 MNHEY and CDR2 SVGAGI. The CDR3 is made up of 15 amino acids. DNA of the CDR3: TGTGCCAGCAGTTACGGGGGGACTCAGAACACTGAAGCTTTCTTT. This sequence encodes CASSYGGTQNTEAFF.

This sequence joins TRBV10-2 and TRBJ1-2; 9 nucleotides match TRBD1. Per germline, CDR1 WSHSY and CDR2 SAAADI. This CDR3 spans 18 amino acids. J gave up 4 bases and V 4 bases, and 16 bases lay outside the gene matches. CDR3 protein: CASSGPSGQGLQGYGYTF. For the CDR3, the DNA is TGCGCCAGCAGTGGACCTTCGGGACAGGGCCTTCAGGGCTATGGCTACACCTTC.

The CDR3 protein is CASSQGLSYGYTF. CDR3 bases: TGTGCCAGTAGTCAGGGACTGAGTTATGGCTACACCTTC. This chain links TRBV19 with TRBJ1-2, with D possibly TRBD1 on 5 matching bases. The ends were cut back, 5 bases at V and 5 bases at J, with 12 bases in the middle. The CDR3 has 13 residues. Germline-derived CDR1 and CDR2 are LNHDA and SQIVND (reference sequence).